This T cell receptor beta chain comes out of a study of T cells after yellow fever vaccination. This clonotype was observed a few times. TCRdb reanalysed the 5' RACE reads using MiXCR and keeps one entry per CDR3 protein. The sample records a few hundred thousand distinct CDR3 sequences, over 10% being singletons. The V and J ends lost 8 bases and 4 bases, in that order; junction bases with no gene match: 6. In germline, CDR1 is MNHEY, CDR2 SVGEGT. The CDR3 runs to 14 residues. V gene TRBV6-2 or TRBV6-3 combines with J gene TRBJ2-2; 8 nucleotides align to TRBD1. The source of this sequence is a man under 40 who received the YFV17D yellow fever vaccine. Sequencing was performed on CD4+ T cells sorted from PBMCs, taken 45 days after the yellow fever booster vaccination. The CDR3 here is CASHRTGSTGELFF. The CDR3 bases are TGTGCCAGCCATAGGACAGGGTCCACCGGGGAGCTGTTTTTT.